The 29 T cell receptor beta chains below were found in one sample sequenced in a study of T cells in Graves' hyperthyroidism and ophthalmopathy. RNA transcripts were the template for amplifying TCR beta CDR3 regions. The TCR CDR3 was amplified in a first-round RT-PCR using the HTBI primer set. Each CDR3 protein is one row after TCRdb ran MiXCR on the multiplex PCR reads. The sample carries around 99,000 distinct CDR3 sequences, 16% recorded once. Sequencing was done on a sample of blood. The receptors shown here come from a woman aged 45 to 65 with Graves' hyperthyroidism.

This clonotype has ten or more counts. The chain has TRBV6-2 or TRBV6-3 and TRBJ2-2; 11 nucleotides line up with TRBD2. Germline V gives CDR1 MNHEY, CDR2 SVGEGT. J lost 5 bases, V lost 6 bases, and 20 bases had no gene match. CDR3 size: 20 residues. CDR3 protein: CASRIYPSKALAGETGELFF. CDR3 sequence (DNA): TGTGCCAGCAGAATCTATCCATCGAAGGCACTAGCGGGAGAGACCGGGGAGCTGTTTTTT.

This clonotype was recorded many times. The rearrangement joins TRBV18 to TRBJ2-7; 7 nucleotides align to TRBD2. The V gene end was trimmed by 6 bases and the J gene end by 5 bases; junction bases not matched to a gene: 10. This CDR3 has 14 residues. Germline CDR1 is KGHSH and CDR2 is LQKENI. The CDR3 region has the DNA TGTGCCAGCTCCCGGGGAGGGGAAAACAACGAGCAGTACTTC. Translated, it gives CASSRGGENNEQYF.

This clonotype was detected many times. The chain couples TRBV2 to TRBJ2-4; 7 bases are a match to TRBD1. This CDR3 has 12 amino acids. Germline lookup yields CDR1 SNHLY and CDR2 FYNNEI. The ends lost 8 bases at V and 6 bases at J; junction bases unmatched: 4. CDR3 loop: CASGDRVNIQYF. CDR3 DNA: TGTGCCAGCGGAGACAGGGTAAACATTCAGTACTTC.

This clonotype appeared many times. The chain has TRBV20-1 and TRBJ2-1, with 10 positions matching TRBD2. This CDR3 has 18 amino acids. The V segment lost 3 bases and the J segment 6 bases; nucleotides outside the gene matches: 17. Germline CDR1 and CDR2: DFQATT and SNEGSKA (reference sequence). The CDR3 is CSASGGLAGVYPLNEQFF. The CDR3 region has the DNA TGCAGTGCTAGTGGTGGTCTAGCGGGAGTTTACCCTCTCAATGAGCAGTTCTTC.

This clonotype occurred many times. The chain recombines TRBV11-2 with TRBJ1-1, with 9 nucleotides matching TRBD1. The CDR3 extends over 15 amino acids. With 5 bases clipped from V and 7 bases from J, the junction kept 11 bases outside the gene matches. The V gene's germline CDR1 is SGHAT and CDR2 FQNNGV. The CDR3 DNA reads TGTGCCAGCAGCCCGGCCGGGACAGGGATTCTTGAAGCTTTCTTT. It yields the protein CASSPAGTGILEAFF.

About this clonotype: One end of the junction does not line up with germline, which may come from a read error. This rearrangement joins TRBV11-1 to TRBJ2-1; TRBD2 agrees at 10 bases. Germline lookup yields CDR1 SGHAT and CDR2 FQDESV (reference sequence). CDR3 length: 18 amino acids. CDR3 amino acids: CASSLDSLAGQLYNEQFF. Written as DNA, the CDR3 is TGTGCCAGCAGTTTAGATTCACTAGCGGGGCAGCTATACAATGAGCAGTTCTTC.

At least ten counts were recorded for this clonotype. This chain uses TRBV6-1 with TRBJ2-1; TRBD1 might be the D (5 bases). The CDR3 is 16 residues long. Germline CDR1 MNHNS, CDR2 SASEGT. The V end lost 0 bases, the J end lost 3 bases, and 12 bases lay between the germline ends. The CDR3 DNA reads TGTGCCAGCAGTGAAGCGCCCGTTCAGGGCTACAATGAGCAGTTCTTC. Translated: CASSEAPVQGYNEQFF.

The table lists this clonotype with many counts. This chain links TRBV6-5 with TRBJ2-4; a possible D gene is TRBD1 (6 bases). Trimming shortened V by 2 bases and J by 1 base, and 9 bases separated the two germline ends. Germline lookup yields CDR1 MNHEY and CDR2 SVGAGI. The CDR3 extends over 15 amino acids. CDR3 in DNA: TGTGCCAGCAGTTACAGGGGGTCCGCCAAAAACATTCAGTACTTC. This encodes CASSYRGSAKNIQYF.

The chain has TRBV20-1 and TRBJ2-7; no clear D. The CDR3 spans 13 residues. Germline values: CDR1 DFQATT, CDR2 SNEGSKA (reference sequence). Deletions cut 4 bases from V and 4 bases from J, with 14 bases between. The CDR3 loop is CSATPPARYEQYV. The CDR3 DNA sequence: TGCAGTGCTACCCCCCCAGCGCGATACGAGCAGTACGTC.

There are many counts of this clonotype. The rearrangement joins TRBV5-1 to TRBJ2-1; unclear D gene. In germline, CDR1 is SGHRS, CDR2 YFSETQ. Trimming stripped 4 bases from V and 4 bases from J, with 12 bases between. There are 14 residues in the CDR3. The CDR3 DNA reads as TGCGCCAGCAGCCCCCATCCACTATACAATGAGCAGTTCTTC. It is translated as CASSPHPLYNEQFF.

The V and J genes are TRBV4-2 and TRBJ2-1; D is possibly TRBD2 (5 bases). Trimming removed 4 bases from V and 0 bases from J, with 10 bases in between. The CDR3 extends over 15 amino acids. In germline, CDR1 is LGHNA, CDR2 YNFKEQ. The CDR3 DNA reads TGTGCCAGCAGCCGTAGCGCGAGCTCCTACAATGAGCAGTTCTTC. Translated: CASSRSASSYNEQFF.

Many counts were recorded for this clonotype. The CDR3 DNA reads TGTGCCAGCAGCCCGGGTAGTAGGGAGGATCCCCAGCATTTT. Protein sequence: CASSPGSREDPQHF. This chain links TRBV11-2 with TRBJ1-5; no firm D call. The V gene's germline CDR1 is SGHAT and CDR2 FQNNGV. Trimming removed 5 bases from V and 10 bases from J, with 18 bases in between. The CDR3 loop spans 14 amino acids.

This clonotype occurred many times. The chain is built from TRBV28 and TRBJ2-7, with a weak D call TRBD1 (5 bases). The ends were cut back, 4 bases at V and 2 bases at J, with 12 bases in the middle. In germline, CDR1 is MDHEN, CDR2 SYDVKM. The CDR3 runs to 14 residues. The CDR3, as DNA: TGTGCCAGCAGTTCCAGGACACTTACCTACGAGCAGTACTTC. It specifies CASSSRTLTYEQYF.

In this sample, this clonotype turned up many times. V gene TRBV20-1 combines with J gene TRBJ2-3; D is undetermined. Per the germline V gene, CDR1 is DFQATT and CDR2 is SNEGSKA (reference sequence). With 2 bases removed from V and 3 bases from J, the gap between germline ends came to 3 bases. The CDR3 totals 11 residues. CDR3 in amino acids: CSARRTDTQYF. The CDR3 nucleotides read TGCAGTGCTAGAAGGACAGATACGCAGTATTTT.

In its sample, this clonotype was seen many times. The chain links TRBV5-1 to TRBJ2-5, with 9 bases identical to TRBD1. V lost 3 bases and J lost 4; bases outside the gene matches: 10. The CDR3 consists of 16 residues. Germline loops: CDR1 SGHRS, CDR2 YFSETQ. The DNA of the CDR3 is TGCGCCAGCAGCTCTGCGGACAGGGGAATCGGAGAGACCCAGTACTTC. Its protein is CASSSADRGIGETQYF.

This clonotype was detected ten times or more. This rearrangement joins TRBV6-1 to TRBJ2-3; TRBD2 might be the D (6 bases). V lost 7 bases and J lost 0, with 11 bases in between. CDR1 and CDR2 (germline): MNHNS, SASEGT. The CDR3 is 14 residues long. The CDR3 DNA follows: TGTGCCAGCACCGTACTAGCCAGCACAGATACGCAGTATTTT. Protein product: CASTVLASTDTQYF.

This clonotype was recorded at least ten times. This sequence joins TRBV27 and TRBJ2-2; D not resolved. V shed 3 bases and J shed 7 bases, with 6 bases lying between them. CDR1 and CDR2 (germline): MNHEY, SMNVEV (reference sequence). The CDR3 runs 12 residues. This CDR3 reads CASSFGFGELFF. The CDR3 DNA sequence: TGTGCCAGCAGTTTTGGGTTCGGGGAGCTGTTTTTT.

In DNA, the CDR3 is TGTGCCAGCAGCCCGACGGGAGTGGCTGAGACCCAGTACTTC. It encodes CASSPTGVAETQYF. V gene TRBV11-2 combines with J gene TRBJ2-5; a weak D match, TRBD2 (6 bases). This CDR3 comprises 14 residues. Germline V gene data show CDR1 as SGHAT and CDR2 as FQNNGV. Trimming stripped 5 bases from V and 5 bases from J, with 15 bases between.

This clonotype was counted at least ten times. The chain employs TRBV7-9 and TRBJ1-6, with D perhaps TRBD1 (5 bases). V was pared by 2 bases and J by 7 bases, with 12 bases between. Germline V gene lookup returns CDR1 SEHNR and CDR2 FQNEAQ (reference sequence). This CDR3 spans 15 amino acids. In DNA form, the CDR3 reads TGTGCCAGCAGCTTAAGGGTAGGGGACAATTCACCCCTCCACTTT. Its protein is CASSLRVGDNSPLHF. Full variable domain (remainder filled in from reference TRBV7-9 and TRBJ1-6): DTGVSQNPRHKITKRGQNVTFRCDPISEHNRLYWYRQTLGQGPEFLTYFQNEAQLEKSRLLSDRFSAERPKGSFSTLEIQRTEQGDSAMYLCASSLRVGDNSPLHFGNGTRLTVT.

This clonotype has at least ten counts. The rearrangement uses TRBV11-1 and TRBJ2-1; D is ambiguous. Trimming removed 0 bases from V and 4 bases from J, with 13 bases in between. This CDR3 comprises 16 residues. Per the germline V gene, CDR1 is SGHAT and CDR2 is FQDESV (reference sequence). In nucleotides, the CDR3 is TGTGCCAGCAGCTTAGCGGTCGGATTGGGGTACAATGAGCAGTTCTTC. The encoded protein is CASSLAVGLGYNEQFF.

This clonotype was seen ten or more times. V usage is TRBV20-1 and J usage is TRBJ2-6, with TRBD1 matching 8 bases. CDR1 and CDR2 (germline): DFQATT, SNEGSKA (reference sequence). V was pared by 3 bases and J by 0 bases, with 16 bases of the junction left unmatched. The CDR3 spans 20 residues. The DNA of the CDR3 is TGCAGTGCTAGCCCCAGACAGGGGCCTCCCCCCAGCTCTGGGGCCAACGTCCTGACTTTC. Residues: CSASPRQGPPPSSGANVLTF.

This clonotype showed up many times. V usage is TRBV5-1 and J usage is TRBJ1-5, with 10 bases identical to TRBD1. Looked up from germline, CDR1 is SGHRS and CDR2 is YFSETQ. After removal of 4 bases from V and 6 bases from J, the junction contained 4 bases not matched to a gene. The CDR3 is 14 amino acids. The CDR3 is CASSRTGGSQPQHF. The CDR3 bases are TGCGCCAGCAGCCGGACAGGGGGGAGTCAGCCCCAGCATTTT.

This clonotype was counted ten times or more. This rearrangement joins TRBV27 to TRBJ1-4; no clear D gene. CDR3 length: 14 residues. The germline V gene has CDR1 MNHEY and CDR2 SMNVEV (reference sequence). V lost 5 bases, J lost 8 bases, and 15 bases lay in between. The CDR3 DNA follows: TGTGCCAGCAGTCCTCGAGGCAGCGGAGAAAAACTGTTTTTT. Its translation is CASSPRGSGEKLFF.

This clonotype was detected ten times or more. This rearrangement joins TRBV6-5 to TRBJ2-1; tentative D call: TRBD2 (6 bases). The germline CDR1 and CDR2 sequences are MNHEY and SVGAGI. V gave up 0 bases and J gave up 5 bases, with 11 bases separating them. CDR3 length equals 15 residues. CDR3 residues: CASSYSGLFDNEQFF. In DNA form, the CDR3 reads TGTGCCAGCAGTTACTCGGGACTTTTCGACAATGAGCAGTTCTTC.

At least ten counts were recorded for this clonotype. The rearrangement links TRBV6-5 to TRBJ1-3; D possibly corresponds to TRBD1 (5 bases). CDR3 length equals 15 residues. V was trimmed by 0 bases and J by 3 bases, leaving 9 bases between them. Germline CDR1 is MNHEY and CDR2 is SVGAGI. CDR3 residues: CASSYSIGVGNTIYF. CDR3 nucleotides: TGTGCCAGCAGTTACTCGATAGGGGTTGGAAACACCATATATTTT.

This clonotype was picked up many times. The gene calls are TRBV7-9 and TRBJ2-5; the D gene is possibly TRBD2 (5 bases). CDR1 is SEHNR and CDR2 is FQNEAQ in the germline V gene (reference sequence). V lost 4 bases, J lost 7 bases, and 10 bases lay in between. The CDR3 totals 12 residues. CDR3 nucleotide sequence: TGTGCCAGCAGCTCGCCGGCGGGGACCCAGTACTTC. Translation gives CASSSPAGTQYF.

This clonotype was observed many times. CDR3 sequence (DNA): TGTGCCAGCAGCCATTTCCCAGATCAGTACTTC. Protein product: CASSHFPDQYF. The J gene is TRBJ2-7, the V gene TRBV3-1; D is undetermined. Trimming shortened V by 3 bases and J by 10 bases, and 10 bases separated the two germline ends. The CDR3 runs 11 residues. CDR1 and CDR2 (germline): LGHDT, YNNKEL (reference sequence).

This clonotype was counted many times. The chain recombines TRBV5-1 with TRBJ2-6; TRBD1 matches at 7 bases. J was trimmed by 2 bases and V by 3 bases; bases with no gene match: 2. The germline V gene encodes CDR1 SGHRS and CDR2 YFSETQ. This CDR3 region has 15 residues. The CDR3: CASSSGTAGANVLTF. As DNA, the CDR3 is TGCGCCAGCAGCTCCGGGACAGCTGGGGCCAACGTCCTGACTTTC.

This clonotype was counted only a few times. V is TRBV28 and J is TRBJ1-5, with a possible D match to TRBD1 (6 bases). V dropped 6 bases and J dropped 7 bases, with 16 bases sitting between them. The CDR3 covers 14 residues. Germline V lookup: CDR1 MDHEN, CDR2 SYDVKM. The CDR3 sequence: CASRLRGAWQPQHF. In DNA form, the CDR3 reads TGTGCCAGCAGACTAAGGGGGGCTTGGCAGCCCCAGCATTTT.